A single sample is the source of the 25 T cell receptor beta chains below, sequenced in a study of blood T cell repertoires in COVID-19. Repertoires were generated with immunoSEQ multiplex PCR, while TCRdb's copy carries only in-frame clones and drops some. The repertoire has under 250,000 clones, approximately 86% of them found once; the top ten carry about 3.9%. Specimen: peripheral blood. The receptors originated from a woman of 80 years or more with acute or convalescent COVID-19.

This clone came up a few times. This chain connects TRBV10-2 to TRBJ1-5; D gene ambiguous. The V end lost 1 base, the J end lost 5 bases, and 12 bases lay between the germline ends. Germline V lookup: CDR1 WSHSY, CDR2 SAAADI. The CDR3 length is 15 residues. The CDR3 region has the DNA TGCGCCAGCAGTGAGTGGCAGGTGAGGGATCAGCCCCAGCATTTT. Encoded protein: CASSEWQVRDQPQHF.

The rearrangement joins TRBV18 to TRBJ2-7; weak D call: TRBD1 (7 bases). The CDR3 extends over 14 amino acids. The ends were cut back, 3 bases at V and 4 bases at J, with 13 bases in the middle. In germline, CDR1 is KGHSH, CDR2 LQKENI. CDR3 amino acids: CASSPEGAIYEQYF. CDR3 sequence (DNA): TGTGCCAGCTCACCGGAGGGGGCGATTTACGAGCAGTACTTC.

The genes are TRBV11-3 and TRBJ2-5; maybe TRBD2 (5 bases). The CDR3 loop spans 15 amino acids. Germline V gene sequence: CDR1 SGHNT, CDR2 YENEEA. V was cut by 1 base and J by 5 bases, with 14 bases left in between. The CDR3, as DNA: TGTGCCAGCAGCTTAGGTAGCAGAGCGGTTGAGACCCAGTACTTC. As protein: CASSLGSRAVETQYF.

V is TRBV28 and J is TRBJ1-2, with 9 bases lining up with TRBD1. This CDR3 is built from 13 residues. The germline gives CDR1 MDHEN, CDR2 SYDVKM. V was pared by 6 bases and J by 8 bases, with 7 bases of the junction left unmatched. The CDR3 DNA reads TGTGCCAGCAGACTAGGGACAGGGCAAGGCTACACCTTC. Translated, it gives CASRLGTGQGYTF.

V gene TRBV7-6 combines with J gene TRBJ2-1; 9 bases are a match to TRBD2. The CDR3 covers 17 residues. Germline V lookup: CDR1 SGHVS, CDR2 FNYEAQ. The junction had 9 bases not matched to a gene; V was cut back by 5 bases and J by 1 base. As DNA, the CDR3 is TGTGCCAGCAGCCCCTTTACTAGCGGGCTTTCCTACAATGAGCAGTTCTTC. Protein product: CASSPFTSGLSYNEQFF.

The chain has TRBV10-3 and TRBJ1-5; D is ambiguous. The CDR3 covers 13 residues. V shed 4 bases and J shed 6 bases, with 10 bases lying between them. The germline CDR1 and CDR2 sequences are ENHRY and SYGVKD. The CDR3, as DNA: TGTGCCATCAGTGGAATCGAGGCTCAGCCCCAGCATTTT. It specifies CAISGIEAQPQHF.

This chain connects TRBV4-2 to TRBJ2-3; 7 bases fit TRBD2. This CDR3 has 16 amino acids. The junction had 9 bases not matched to a gene; V was cut back by 2 bases and J by 4 bases. The V gene's germline CDR1 is LGHNA and CDR2 YNFKEQ. The CDR3, as DNA: TGTGCCAGCAGCCAATACCCTCAGGGAGGGGCAGATACGCAGTATTTT. It is translated as CASSQYPQGGADTQYF.

V and J are TRBV5-4 and TRBJ2-7; possible D gene TRBD1, 6 bases. Trimming pared 3 bases from V and 2 bases from J, leaving 12 bases between. The CDR3 length is 14 residues. CDR1 is SGHNT and CDR2 is YYREEE in the germline V gene (reference sequence). CDR3 bases: TGTGCCAGCAGCTCAGCCGGGACACCCTACGAGCAGTACTTC. It translates to CASSSAGTPYEQYF. Supplemented by reference TRBV5-4 and TRBJ2-7, the full variable domain reads ETGVTQSPTHLIKTRGQQVTLRCSSQSGHNTVSWYQQALGQGPQFIFQYYREEENGRGNFPPRFSGLQFPNYSSELNVNALELDDSALYLCASSSAGTPYEQYFGPGTRLTVT.

This sequence joins TRBV7-2 and TRBJ2-7; perhaps TRBD1 as D (5 bases). Germline loops: CDR1 SGHTA, CDR2 FQGNSA. The CDR3 totals 14 residues. Trimming removed 0 bases at V and 3 bases at J, with 9 bases between. The CDR3 loop is CASSLAGQIYEQYF. The CDR3, as DNA: TGTGCCAGCAGCTTAGCTGGACAAATCTACGAGCAGTACTTC.

This chain connects TRBV5-6 to TRBJ2-7; 7 bases map to TRBD1. Germline CDR1 reads SGHDT; CDR2 reads YYEEEE. This CDR3 has 15 residues. V dropped 0 bases and J dropped 2; count of bases not matched to a gene: 5. The CDR3 reads CASSLAGTAAYEQYF. The DNA of the CDR3 is TGTGCCAGCAGCTTGGCCGGGACAGCCGCCTACGAGCAGTACTTC.

This sequence joins TRBV2 and TRBJ1-2; TRBD1 agrees at 8 bases. The V gene's germline CDR1 is SNHLY and CDR2 FYNNEI. The CDR3 sequence is 13 residues long. With V trimmed by 4 bases and J by 8 bases, 6 bases remained unmatched. The CDR3 DNA reads TGTGCCAGCAGTGCAGGGGGCGCGAGAGGCTACACCTTC. Translated: CASSAGGARGYTF.

The rearrangement links TRBV5-1 to TRBJ1-1; TRBD1 agrees at 8 bases. V lost 6 bases and J lost 4; bases outside the gene matches: 5. Germline-derived CDR1 and CDR2 are SGHRS and YFSETQ. CDR3 length equals 13 residues. The CDR3 DNA reads TGCGCCAGCACCAGACAGGGGAGCACTGAAGCTTTCTTT. It encodes CASTRQGSTEAFF.

The chain carries TRBV5-4 and TRBJ2-2; 8 bases agree with TRBD2. The CDR3 consists of 16 residues. Trimming took 0 bases from V and 7 from J; bases not matched to a gene: 8. Germline V lookup: CDR1 SGHNT, CDR2 YYREEE (reference sequence). The CDR3 DNA reads TGTGCCAGCAGCTTGGCGGGGGGGCCTGGTGGCGGGGAGCTGTTTTTT. It specifies CASSLAGGPGGGELFF.

The chain joins TRBV3-1 (or the pseudogene TRBV3-2) to TRBJ1-3; D is ambiguous. V lost 6 bases and J lost 0, with 18 bases in between. Per germline, CDR1 LGHDT and CDR2 YNNKEL (reference sequence). This CDR3 has 17 residues. The CDR3 DNA is TGTGCCAGCAGACCCAGCTGGGGAGTGACCTCTGGAAACACCATATATTTT. It yields the protein CASRPSWGVTSGNTIYF.

V and J are TRBV27 and TRBJ2-5, with 7 bases identical to TRBD2. Unmatched junction bases numbered 12, after V lost 0 bases and J lost 2 bases. Germline V gene lookup returns CDR1 MNHEY and CDR2 SMNVEV (reference sequence). This CDR3 has 18 amino acids. CDR3 region: CASSLSGGIPYGQETQYF. CDR3 in DNA: TGTGCCAGCAGTTTATCGGGAGGGATTCCCTATGGGCAAGAGACCCAGTACTTC.

This chain connects TRBV5-1 to TRBJ2-2; 7 bases align to TRBD1. J lost 5 bases, V lost 5 bases, and 3 bases had no gene match. In germline, CDR1 is SGHRS, CDR2 YFSETQ. The length of the CDR3 is 13 residues. The CDR3 DNA reads as TGCGCCAGCAGTTCACAGGGGACCGGGGAGCTGTTTTTT. As protein: CASSSQGTGELFF.

The chain couples TRBV7-2 to TRBJ1-1, with unresolved D. The V gene lost 3 bases and the J gene lost 0 bases, with 8 bases spanning the gap. Germline V gene sequence: CDR1 SGHTA, CDR2 FQGNSA. This CDR3 has 14 residues. CDR3 coding DNA: TGTGCCAGCAGCTTTCATACGGTGAACACTGAAGCTTTCTTT. Translation gives CASSFHTVNTEAFF.

This rearrangement joins TRBV20-1 to TRBJ1-1; D is undetermined. This CDR3 is 11 amino acids long. Germline CDR1 DFQATT, CDR2 SNEGSKA (reference sequence). V lost 3 bases to trimming and J lost 8 bases, with 10 bases between them. The CDR3 here is CSARPNSEAFF. The CDR3, as DNA: TGCAGTGCTAGGCCGAACTCCGAAGCTTTCTTT.

In this sample, this clone turned up once. This sequence joins TRBV24-1 and TRBJ1-4, with TRBD1 identical over 8 bases. The V gene's germline CDR1 is KGHDR and CDR2 SFDVKD. V was clipped by 9 bases and J by 4 bases; unmatched bases: 15. The CDR3 runs 17 residues. The CDR3 is CATGRRGPDLRNEKLFF. CDR3 nucleotides: TGTGCCACCGGCCGCAGGGGGCCCGATCTCCGTAATGAAAAACTGTTTTTT.

The chain's CDR3 is CASSHGGGAGGAYGYTF. The CDR3 DNA sequence: TGTGCCAGCAGCCATGGAGGAGGGGCAGGCGGAGCCTATGGCTACACCTTC. The rearrangement links TRBV4-2 to TRBJ1-2; TRBD1 is a possible D gene (5 bases). V was cut by 3 bases and J by 4 bases, with 21 bases left in between. The V gene's germline CDR1 is LGHNA and CDR2 YNFKEQ. The CDR3 totals 17 residues.

The chain combines TRBV11-2 with TRBJ1-2; D is unclear. Germline CDR1 is SGHAT and CDR2 is FQNNGV. The CDR3 has 11 amino acids. V lost 5 bases to trimming and J lost 4 bases, with 5 bases between them. Written as DNA, the CDR3 is TGTGCCAGCAGCGCGTCCTATGGCTACACCTTC. Its protein is CASSASYGYTF.

The rearrangement uses TRBV6-2 or TRBV6-3 and TRBJ1-1; a weak D match, TRBD1 (5 bases). The CDR3 loop spans 13 amino acids. The V and J ends lost 2 bases and 8 bases respectively, with 12 bases between them. The germline V gene has CDR1 MNHEY and CDR2 SVGEGT. The CDR3 sequence: CASSYPTTEEAFF. The CDR3 nucleotides read TGTGCCAGCAGTTACCCGACGACAGAAGAAGCTTTCTTT.

A single count supports this clone. The rearrangement links TRBV7-2 to TRBJ1-1; D is perhaps TRBD1 (6 bases). The ends were cut back, 6 bases at V and 4 bases at J, with 18 bases in the middle. CDR1 SGHTA and CDR2 FQGNSA come from the germline V gene. The CDR3 length is 15 residues. The CDR3 region has the DNA TGTGCCAGCAGTAAGGGGGGGGCCCGGCGCACTGAAGCTTTCTTT. Protein: CASSKGGARRTEAFF.

The chain joins TRBV19 to TRBJ1-1; 11 nucleotides agree with TRBD1. The ends lost 7 bases at V and 7 bases at J; junction bases unmatched: 8. The CDR3 totals 14 residues. Germline V gives CDR1 LNHDA, CDR2 SQIVND (reference sequence). The CDR3 is CASKRTGGSSEAFF. CDR3 DNA: TGTGCCAGTAAGAGGACAGGGGGCTCTAGTGAAGCTTTCTTT. The whole variable domain, remainder taken from reference TRBV19 and TRBJ1-1, is DGGITQSPKYLFRKEGQNVTLSCEQNLNHDAMYWYRQDPGQGLRLIYYSQIVNDFQKGDIAEGYSVSREKKESFPLTVTSAQKNPTAFYLCASKRTGGSSEAFFGQGTRLTVV.

The chain couples TRBV5-1 to TRBJ1-1; 7 positions agree with TRBD1. The CDR3 is 15 residues long. J lost 4 bases, V lost 0 bases, and 6 bases had no gene match. Germline V gene lookup returns CDR1 SGHRS and CDR2 YFSETQ. The CDR3 nucleotides read TGCGCCAGCAGCTTGGTGAAGGGGGCGAGCACTGAAGCTTTCTTT. Translation gives CASSLVKGASTEAFF.